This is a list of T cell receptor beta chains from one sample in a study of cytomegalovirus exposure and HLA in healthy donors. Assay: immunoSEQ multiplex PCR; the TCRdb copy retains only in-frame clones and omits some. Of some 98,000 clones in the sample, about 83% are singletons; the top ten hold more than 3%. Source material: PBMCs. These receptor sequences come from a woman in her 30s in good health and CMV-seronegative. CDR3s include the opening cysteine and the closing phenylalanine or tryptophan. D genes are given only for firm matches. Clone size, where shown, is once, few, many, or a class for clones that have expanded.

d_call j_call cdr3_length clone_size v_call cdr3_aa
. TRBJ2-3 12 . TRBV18 CASSSSTDTQYF
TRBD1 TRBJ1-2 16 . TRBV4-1 CASSQDGGGRAYGYTF
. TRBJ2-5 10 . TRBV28 CASSSPREHF
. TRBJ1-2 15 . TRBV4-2 CASSQGDTHGSGYTF
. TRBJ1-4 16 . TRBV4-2 CASSQSGGRTNEKLFF
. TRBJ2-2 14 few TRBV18 CASSPLEGTGELFF
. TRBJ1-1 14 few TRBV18 CASSPLPGNTEAFF
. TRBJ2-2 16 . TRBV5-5 CASSFVSAQYSGELFF
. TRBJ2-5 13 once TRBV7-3 CASSLTFLETQYF
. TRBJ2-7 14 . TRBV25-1 CASSPQGSIHEQYF
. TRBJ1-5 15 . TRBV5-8 CASSIRQFLNQPQHF
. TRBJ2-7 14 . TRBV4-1 CASSQVGFGGEQYF
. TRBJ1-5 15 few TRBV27 CASSSQGRSNQPQHF
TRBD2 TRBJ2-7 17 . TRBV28 CASSYTHGLAGEDEQYF
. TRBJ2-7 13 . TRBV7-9 CASSFLEVYEQYF
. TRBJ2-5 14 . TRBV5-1 CASSFWGPGETQYF
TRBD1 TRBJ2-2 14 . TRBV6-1 CASRDRLITGELFF
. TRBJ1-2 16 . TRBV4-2 CASSQALTQGNYGYTF
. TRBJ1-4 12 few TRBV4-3 CASSQTRTKLFF
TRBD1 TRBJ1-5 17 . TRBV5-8 CASGRDRGMRGNQPQHF
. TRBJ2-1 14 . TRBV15 CATSRVRVYNEQFF
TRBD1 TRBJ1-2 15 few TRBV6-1 CASGGTGGYNYGYTF
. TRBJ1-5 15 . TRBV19 CASSNAGSAGQPQHF
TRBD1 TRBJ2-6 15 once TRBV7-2 CASSPAGTAANVLTF
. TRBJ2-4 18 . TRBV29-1 CSVEDPGSQALAKNIQYF
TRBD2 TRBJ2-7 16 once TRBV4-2 CASTRGGGGSSYEQYF
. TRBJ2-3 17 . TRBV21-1 CASRRKAWLQSTDTQYF
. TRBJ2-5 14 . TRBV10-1 CASSPLRSQETQYF
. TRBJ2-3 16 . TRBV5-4 CASSPRAGIRTDTQYF
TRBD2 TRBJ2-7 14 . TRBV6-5 CASTALAGGGEQYF
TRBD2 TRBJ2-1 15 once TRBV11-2 CASSQGLAGEWEQFF
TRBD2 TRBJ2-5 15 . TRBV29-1 CSVPRGAGDQETQYF
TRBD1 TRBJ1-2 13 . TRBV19 CASSIGDSYGYTF
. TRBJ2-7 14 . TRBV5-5 CASSLLQSTYEQYF
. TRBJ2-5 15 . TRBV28 CASSLIGQRQETQYF
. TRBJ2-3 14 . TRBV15 CATSPRRITDTQYF
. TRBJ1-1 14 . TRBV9 CASSFTAENTEAFF
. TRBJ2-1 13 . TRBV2 CASSDRGYNEQFF
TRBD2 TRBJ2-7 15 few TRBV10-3 CAISERVGRGYEQYF
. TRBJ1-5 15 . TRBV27 CASSLGHSSNQPQHF
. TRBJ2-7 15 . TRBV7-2 CASSLSVTVDYEQYF
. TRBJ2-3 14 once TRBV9 CASSVVSSTDTQYF
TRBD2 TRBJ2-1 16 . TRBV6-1 CASSEILAGGRNEQFF
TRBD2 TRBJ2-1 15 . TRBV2 CASSATSGRRGEQFF
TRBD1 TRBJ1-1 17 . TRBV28 CASSPWTGKSMNTEAFF
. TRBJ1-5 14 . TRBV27 CASSQSGAGQPQHF
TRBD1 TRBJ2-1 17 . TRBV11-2 CASSYQLTGKGYYEQFF
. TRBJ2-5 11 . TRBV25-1 CASSLEETQYF